The T cell receptor (beta chain) under discussion was sequenced for a study of T cell repertoires in cytomegalovirus infection. Whole-study context: Indicated by public TCR beta signatures were CMV infection and matching HLA type. Overall study results and limits: The response measured ex vivo was dominated by TCR beta clonotypes (HLA-C-restricted and CMV-specific). Identification of carriers of CMV plus the relevant HLA was achieved through cumulative public TCR beta family frequency.

Each CDR3 protein gets one entry after TCRdb re-called the reads with MiXCR. In the table there are 200,000 to 300,000 distinct CDR3 sequences, 10% to 15% of which are singletons. This clonotype was counted ten times or more. Its antigen is as yet unknown. The CDR3 runs 14 residues. Trimming shortened V by 6 bases and J by 3 bases, and 15 bases separated the two germline ends. The J gene is TRBJ2-7, the V gene TRBV12-3 or TRBV12-4; D gene uncertain. Sequencing was carried out using PBMCs. This TCR was recovered from a human donor in good health (CMV status not recorded). Some clones in this sample may be carry-over from other donors' samples. CDR3 region: CASSLTTAFYEQYF. The DNA of the CDR3 is TGTGCCAGCAGCCTGACAACCGCTTTCTACGAGCAGTACTTC.